This TCR beta chain was sequenced for a study of blood T cell repertoires in COVID-19. The overall study: Samples representing acute and convalescent COVID-19 were sourced from the United States, Italy and Spain. Sources were T cells, B-cell-depleted T cells, or PBMCs; the material itself was cDNA or gDNA.

Seattle researchers signed up patients amid active infection and tracked them longitudinally. Generated by immunoSEQ multiplex PCR, the TCRdb table keeps only in-frame clones and is missing some. The sample yields about 150,000 clones, 85% seen once. The V gene's germline CDR1 is SEHNR and CDR2 FQNEAQ (reference sequence). The length of the CDR3 is 13 residues. V shed 5 bases and J 6 bases; nucleotides not matched to a gene: 3. The source is a woman aged 55-70 years with COVID-19, enrolled during active disease. What was sequenced was peripheral blood. V is TRBV7-9 and J is TRBJ1-2, with 10 bases matching TRBD1. The CDR3 coding sequence is TGTGCCAGCAGCACCGACAGGGGGCATGGCTACACCTTC. Its translation: CASSTDRGHGYTF.